This TCR beta chain appears in the sequencing data of a study of tumor and adjacent non-tumor tissue in lung cancer. Findings and caveats of the study: Patients with more diverse tumor TCRs had worse survival. Tumor repertoires had a smaller top 100 clone share than normal lung. TCR diversity was significantly greater in tumor than normal lung tissue.

Losses at the gene ends were 2 bases for V and 8 bases for J; bases not matched to a gene: 11. Germline lookup yields CDR1 MNHNS and CDR2 SASEGT. This CDR3 contains 17 residues. TCRbeta libraries were built with three rounds of nested PCR, modified from ARM-PCR. TCRdb called the multiplex PCR reads again in MiXCR, with one record for every CDR3 protein. The sample has about 200,000 distinct CDR3 sequences, 70% to 75% seen once. RNA was extracted from bulk tissue without any cell sorting. Chemotherapy-naive patients with new lung cancer underwent thoracic surgery in China, August–late 2014. This clonotype was seen repeatedly, ten times or more. Antigen unknown.

The chain uses TRBV6-1 and TRBJ1-4, with TRBD1 matching 10 bases. Input material: lung tumor tissue. The TCR originated in a man aged 55 to 70 with non-small cell lung cancer. The CDR3 protein is CASSERGTGVRWEKLFF. DNA of the CDR3: TGTGCCAGCAGTGAACGAGGGACAGGGGTCCGTTGGGAAAAACTGTTTTTT.